This TCR beta chain was recorded in a study of brain T cells in children with intractable seizures. Sequencing was performed with immunoSEQ multiplex PCR; in TCRdb, only in-frame clones are kept and a portion is missing. The sample has about 76,000 clones; roughly 91% are singletons. CDR1 and CDR2 (germline): PRHDT, FYEKMQ (reference sequence). Trimming took off 4 bases at V and 1 base at J, with 14 bases between the two ends. The CDR3 loop spans 16 amino acids. Findings and limits, study-wide: Viral specificity was inferred only from CDR3 similarity; HCMV serostatus was unknown.

Surgery cases with the highest brain T cell transcript signatures were chosen for sequencing. At least one anti-epileptic drug was given before surgery. This clone was seen a few times. Its specificity is not known. This sample comprised peripheral blood, obtained at surgery. The J gene is TRBJ2-1, the V gene TRBV13, with a possible D match to TRBD2 (6 bases). This clonotype was sampled from a boy in the first two years of life with tuberous sclerosis and intractable seizures. The CDR3 spells CASSWVGTPSYNEQFF. In nucleotides, the CDR3 is TGTGCCAGCAGCTGGGTCGGGACTCCTTCCTACAATGAGCAGTTCTTC. The complete variable domain, with remaining parts taken from reference TRBV13 and TRBJ2-1, reads AAGVIQSPRHLIKEKRETATLKCYPIPRHDTVYWYQQGPGQDPQFLISFYEKMQSDKGSIPDRFSAQQFSDYHSELNMSSLELGDSALYFCASSWVGTPSYNEQFFGPGTRLTVL.